This TCR beta chain was recorded in a study of blood T cell repertoires in COVID-19. Study-level information: T cells, B-cell-depleted T cells, or PBMCs provided the cDNA or gDNA that served as material.

Donors were grouped by their self-reported clinical history. The CDR3 contains 13 residues. Germline V gene lookup returns CDR1 SGHRS and CDR2 YFSETQ. V gave up 0 bases and J gave up 9 bases, with 7 bases separating them. Profiled with immunoSEQ multiplex PCR; TCRdb holds only in-frame clones, not every one. The data hold around 300,000 clones, with 87% observed a single time. The sequence was collected from a woman between 25 and 40 years old who had recovered from COVID-19. The sequencing input was PBMCs or T cells enriched from blood (not recorded which). The rearrangement links TRBV5-1 to TRBJ1-6; D not resolved. CDR3 nucleotide sequence: TGCGCCAGCAGCTTGGAGAGGGCTTCACCCCTCCACTTT. Its protein is CASSLERASPLHF. Full variable domain (rest looked up from reference TRBV5-1 and TRBJ1-6): KAGVTQTPRYLIKTRGQQVTLSCSPISGHRSVSWYQQTPGQGLQFLFEYFSETQRNKGNFPGRFSGRQFSNSRSEMNVSTLELGDSALYLCASSLERASPLHFGNGTRLTVT.